This TCR beta chain emerged from a study of blood T cell repertoires in COVID-19. The data were produced by immunoSEQ multiplex PCR, yet TCRdb's version contains in-frame clones alone and is incomplete. Here the sample spans a few hundred thousand clones, approximately 78% being singletons. CDR3 length: 17 amino acids. V trimming: 4 bases; J trimming: 5 bases; junction bases outside the gene matches: 10. Germline-derived CDR1 and CDR2 are MGHRA and YSYEKL. The V gene is TRBV4-1, the J gene TRBJ2-1; 11 nucleotides align to TRBD2. This TCR was recovered from a man aged 40-55 years who had been exposed to COVID-19. The sample comprised PBMCs or T cells enriched from blood (not recorded which). Here the CDR3 reads CASSLPPRLAGNNEQFF. Here the CDR3 DNA reads TGCGCCAGCAGCCTCCCCCCGCGACTAGCGGGGAACAATGAGCAGTTCTTC.